What follows are 17 T cell receptor beta chains derived from one specimen sequenced in a study of CD8+ T cells in alopecia areata (dated by TCRdb to 2016 to 2019). Taken with the paper, the label for time point translates to: baseline before oral tofacitinib. Libraries were made using the immunoSEQ multiplex PCR assay. For TCR sequencing, RNA was extracted from every sample and reverse transcribed into cDNA to serve as template. TCRdb took this table from immuneACCESS and kept in-frame rearrangements with V and J called. Such tables lack part of the clones; where checked against another copy, unresolved V genes explain under half of the gap, and the rest is unexplained. Counted in this sample were about 160,000 clones; about 87% of them appeared once. The ten most abundant clones make up approximately 15% of the sample. The sample consisted of CD8+ T cells sorted from blood, taken at week 0. The receptors were sampled from a human donor with alopecia areata.

The chain has TRBV7-9 and TRBJ1-6; 7 bases agree with TRBD1. Germline V CDR1 and CDR2: SEHNR, FQNEAQ (reference sequence). This CDR3 region has 18 residues. The J segment lost 0 bases and the V segment lost 5 bases, leaving 10 bases of the junction unmatched. The CDR3 DNA sequence: TGTGCCAGCAGCCCATCACAGGGGCTAAGCTCCTATAATTCACCCCTCCACTTT. It specifies CASSPSQGLSSYNSPLHF.

The V call is TRBV11-2, the J call TRBJ2-7, with 9 bases fitting TRBD1. Germline trimming cut 1 base from V and 3 bases from J; bases unmatched to any gene: 4. CDR3 length equals 15 residues. CDR1 SGHAT and CDR2 FQNNGV come from the germline V gene. The CDR3 DNA sequence: TGTGCCAGCAGCTTAGGAACAGGGGGCTTCTACGAGCAGTACTTC. Its translation is CASSLGTGGFYEQYF.

The chain carries TRBV29-1 and TRBJ1-2; D gene uncertain. The CDR3 has 10 amino acids. Germline loops: CDR1 SQVTM, CDR2 ANQGSEA. V shed 3 bases and J shed 4 bases, with 3 bases lying between them. CDR3 residues: CSVDGYGYTF. CDR3 sequence (DNA): TGCAGCGTTGACGGCTATGGCTACACCTTC.

The V call is TRBV19, the J call TRBJ2-3; D may be TRBD2 (5 bases). CDR1 is LNHDA and CDR2 is SQIVND in the germline V gene (reference sequence). Trimming stripped 4 bases from V and 2 bases from J, with 7 bases between. The CDR3 runs 13 residues. Written as DNA, the CDR3 is TGTGCCAGTAGTACGGACTCCACAGATACGCAGTATTTT. Amino acids: CASSTDSTDTQYF.

The chain couples TRBV29-1 to TRBJ2-3; no reliable D call. Trimming pared 6 bases from V and 5 bases from J, leaving 12 bases between. Germline V CDR1 and CDR2: SQVTM, ANQGSEA. CDR3 length: 12 amino acids. DNA for the CDR3: TGCAGCGTCACCCGCGAGCAAGATACGCAGTATTTT. It is translated as CSVTREQDTQYF.

V and J are TRBV30 and TRBJ2-1, with 7 bases lining up with TRBD2. CDR3 length: 16 residues. J was trimmed by 8 bases and V by 0 bases; bases with no gene match: 13. Germline V gene lookup returns CDR1 GTSNPN and CDR2 SVGIG (reference sequence). The CDR3 protein is CAWSVLVGTKWDEQFF. The CDR3 DNA sequence: TGTGCCTGGAGTGTATTAGTGGGGACTAAATGGGATGAGCAGTTCTTC.

As regards this clone: Additional DNA sequences in this sample encode the identical CDR3. The V call is TRBV4-1, the J call TRBJ2-7; 7 nucleotides align to TRBD2. The CDR3 sequence is 14 residues long. V was clipped by 1 base and J by 5 bases; unmatched bases: 5. Germline CDR1 reads MGHRA; CDR2 reads YSYEKL. The CDR3 region has the DNA TGCGCCAGCAGCCAAGGTACGGGAGGAGACGAGCAGTACTTC. Translation: CASSQGTGGDEQYF.

This clone was seen just once. This chain links TRBV29-1 with TRBJ1-5; 9 bases align to TRBD1. Losses at the gene ends were 7 bases for V and 1 base for J; bases not matched to a gene: 11. The CDR3 is 16 amino acids. Germline V gives CDR1 SQVTM, CDR2 ANQGSEA. In DNA, the CDR3 is TGCAGCGGTACTAATCCGGACAGGGGCAGCAATCAGCCCCAGCATTTT. Translation: CSGTNPDRGSNQPQHF.

The chain recombines TRBV5-5 with TRBJ2-5, with 7 bases aligning to TRBD1. CDR1 SGHKS and CDR2 YYEKEE come from the germline V gene (reference sequence). This CDR3 region has 14 residues. Trimming took 2 bases from V and 1 from J; bases not matched to a gene: 2. DNA of the CDR3: TGTGCCAGCAGCTTCGGGACAGCCCAAGAGACCCAGTACTTC. Translation gives CASSFGTAQETQYF.

The chain has TRBV4-1 and TRBJ2-3; TRBD2 is a possible D gene (6 bases). The germline CDR1 and CDR2 sequences are MGHRA and YSYEKL. This CDR3 contains 13 residues. With 4 bases removed from V and 11 bases from J, the gap between germline ends came to 16 bases. CDR3 nucleotide sequence: TGCGCCAGCAGCCGTTTCCCTAGCGCCCAGCAGTATTTT. This sequence encodes CASSRFPSAQQYF.

The rearrangement uses TRBV19 and TRBJ2-7; D is possibly TRBD1 or TRBD2 (5 bases each). Germline V gives CDR1 LNHDA, CDR2 SQIVND (reference sequence). The CDR3 spans 11 residues. V lost 6 bases and J lost 5, with 8 bases in between. CDR3 bases: TGTGCCAGTAGCCAGGGAGACGAGCAGTACTTC. It is translated as CASSQGDEQYF.

The CDR3 DNA sequence: TGTGCCAGCAGCGCGCTGGGCGGCACAGATACGCAGTATTTT. Translated: CASSALGGTDTQYF. The V and J genes are TRBV2 and TRBJ2-3, with D unresolved. The CDR3 is 14 residues long. Germline CDR1 is SNHLY and CDR2 is FYNNEI. Trimming stripped 6 bases from V and 1 base from J, with 11 bases between.

The rearrangement links TRBV9 to TRBJ1-1; no reliable D call. Germline V gene lookup returns CDR1 SGDLS and CDR2 YYNGEE. The CDR3 contains 14 residues. V was trimmed by 3 bases and J by 1 base, leaving 10 bases between them. DNA for the CDR3: TGTGCCAGCAGCGCCTCCGGGCGGAACACTGAAGCTTTCTTT. It codes for CASSASGRNTEAFF.

This clone showed up just a few times. Other DNA sequences within the sample encode an identical CDR3. The chain couples TRBV4-1 to TRBJ2-7; 8 bases map to TRBD1. V shed 0 bases and J 4 bases; nucleotides not matched to a gene: 5. This CDR3 comprises 15 residues. Germline-derived CDR1 and CDR2 are MGHRA and YSYEKL. The CDR3: CASSQEARGRYEQYF. CDR3 in DNA: TGCGCCAGCAGCCAAGAAGCCAGGGGGCGATACGAGCAGTACTTC.

The chain has TRBV2 and TRBJ2-5; D uncertain. Per germline, CDR1 SNHLY and CDR2 FYNNEI. The CDR3 runs 13 residues. V lost 3 bases and J lost 2, with 7 bases in between. CDR3 sequence: CASSDWQQETQYF. The CDR3 region has the DNA TGTGCCAGCAGTGATTGGCAGCAAGAGACCCAGTACTTC.

V is TRBV29-1 and J is TRBJ1-2; no reliable D call. Trimming removed 2 bases from V and 8 bases from J, with 12 bases in between. This CDR3 has 12 amino acids. CDR1 SQVTM and CDR2 ANQGSEA come from the germline V gene. Written as DNA, the CDR3 is TGCAGCGTTGAAACTAGAGTGGACGGCTACACCTTC. It codes for CSVETRVDGYTF.

This clone came up once. CDR3: CAWGTGDPYEQYF. Here the CDR3 DNA reads TGTGCCTGGGGGACAGGGGACCCCTACGAGCAGTACTTC. The chain recombines TRBV30 with TRBJ2-7; TRBD1 matches 10 bases. The CDR3 loop spans 13 amino acids. Looked up from germline, CDR1 is GTSNPN and CDR2 is SVGIG (reference sequence). J gave up 2 bases and V 5 bases, and 3 bases lay outside the gene matches.